This T cell receptor (beta chain) was observed in a study of T-cell reconstitution after alpha-beta-depleted transplantation in children. Findings of the study overall: Approximately two months post-transplant, alpha-beta T cells reportedly originated from several hundred expanded graft clones. It was surviving recipient T cells and thymic progenitors that gave some patients high TCRbeta diversity at day 60.

In the case of this clonotype: Its antigen remains unknown.

V lost 1 base and J lost 0, with 8 bases in between. CDR1 and CDR2 from the germline V gene are SEHNR and FQNEAQ (reference sequence). CDR3 size: 15 residues. Unique molecular identifiers featured in how the TCRbeta library was prepared. Via MiXCR, TCRdb re-called the PCR reads, giving one row per CDR3 protein. Of about 870,000 distinct CDR3 sequences in the sample, roughly 16% are singletons; the top ten hold around 5.3%. The TCR comes from a male patient under 18 who had a stem cell transplant for acute lymphoblastic leukemia, so the T cells may come from the graft donor. V is TRBV7-9 and J is TRBJ2-3; D is unresolved. The specimen was PBMCs, mostly from graft donor cells, collected 360 days after TCRalphabeta/CD19-depleted stem cell transplant. The CDR3 loop reads CASSLVTDSTDTQYF. DNA for the CDR3: TGTGCCAGCAGCTTAGTAACGGATAGCACAGATACGCAGTATTTT.